The entry that follows covers one TCR beta chain sequence. These data come from a study of technical replicates of blood from a few donors. Some clones are missing from TCRdb's copy, which holds only in-frame ones; the method was immunoSEQ multiplex PCR. The data hold tens of thousands of clones, with roughly 97% observed a single time. This CDR3 contains 14 residues. Germline CDR1 is SGDLS and CDR2 is YYNGEE. The V gene lost 0 bases and the J gene lost 0 bases, with 4 bases spanning the gap. This TCR derives from a human donor in good health. The sample was T cells isolated from PBMCs. The V and J genes are TRBV9 and TRBJ1-5; D is ambiguous. CDR3 nucleotide sequence: TGTGCCAGCAGCGTAGGACTTAGCAATCAGCCCCAGCATTTT. Encoded protein: CASSVGLSNQPQHF.